A single sample is the source of the 17 T cell receptor beta chains below, sequenced in a study of T cell responses to AZD1222 COVID-19 vaccine (dated by TCRdb to the early 2020s). The method was the immunoSEQ multiplex PCR assay. Drawn from immuneACCESS, this table holds only the in-frame rearrangements with V and J called that TCRdb kept. Clones are partly lost; checked studies trace under half to an unresolved V gene and leave the rest unexplained. Counted in this sample were more than 250,000 clones; 93% of them appeared once. Of the sample, 0.55% falls within the top ten clones. Taken with the paper, the label for time point translates to: baseline before first vaccination. Source: peripheral blood, taken on day 0 of AZD1222 vaccination. The receptors here all came from an adult in good health.

The chain uses TRBV12-3 or TRBV12-4 and TRBJ2-7; D is ambiguous. This CDR3 has 13 amino acids. V gave up 6 bases and J gave up 7 bases, with 16 bases separating them. CDR3 protein: CASSRPSSWEQYF. The CDR3 nucleotides read TGTGCCAGCAGCCGGCCCTCCTCATGGGAGCAGTACTTC.

V usage is TRBV9 and J usage is TRBJ1-3, with D uncertain. Germline lookup yields CDR1 SGDLS and CDR2 YYNGEE. The CDR3 is 13 residues long. V lost 4 bases and J 4 bases, leaving 9 bases between the germline ends. The CDR3 is CASSQSEGNTIYF. CDR3 sequence (DNA): TGTGCCAGCAGCCAATCAGAGGGAAACACCATATATTTT.

The chain employs TRBV6-5 and TRBJ2-7; possible D gene TRBD1, 5 bases. Between the trimmed V and J ends, which lost 0 bases and 4 bases, there was a span of 10 bases. CDR1 is MNHEY and CDR2 is SVGAGI in the germline V gene. The CDR3 runs to 14 residues. The CDR3: CASSYSYGQYEQYF. In DNA, the CDR3 is TGTGCCAGCAGTTACTCGTACGGACAATACGAGCAGTACTTC.

The rearrangement links TRBV2 to TRBJ1-1; 8 nucleotides agree with TRBD1. Unmatched junction bases numbered 7, after V lost 6 bases and J lost 4 bases. The CDR3 consists of 14 residues. CDR1 SNHLY and CDR2 FYNNEI come from the germline V gene. CDR3 coding DNA: TGTGCCAGCAGGGATGGACAGGGTGGCACTGAAGCTTTCTTT. This codes for CASRDGQGGTEAFF.

This chain links TRBV6-2 or TRBV6-3 with TRBJ2-1; TRBD2 matches 9 bases. This CDR3 has 15 amino acids. CDR1 MNHEY and CDR2 SVGEGT come from the germline V gene. Trimming at V came to 2 bases and at J to 6 bases, leaving 5 bases not matched to a gene. The CDR3 spells CASSYGGSGSNEQFF. In DNA, the CDR3 is TGTGCCAGCAGTTACGGCGGTAGCGGGAGCAATGAGCAGTTCTTC.

This chain connects TRBV29-1 to TRBJ1-2, with 10 bases that match TRBD1. The V segment lost 6 bases and the J segment 5 bases; nucleotides outside the gene matches: 9. The CDR3 totals 14 residues. CDR1 and CDR2 from the germline V gene are SQVTM and ANQGSEA. In nucleotides, the CDR3 is TGCAGCGTATCCGGGACAGGGGATGAGTATGGCTACACCTTC. Translated: CSVSGTGDEYGYTF.

This clone is a singleton in its sample. The chain combines TRBV2 with TRBJ2-2, with TRBD2 identical over 11 bases. CDR3 length equals 16 residues. The germline CDR1 and CDR2 sequences are SNHLY and FYNNEI. Trimming at V came to 6 bases and at J to 0 bases, leaving 3 bases not matched to a gene. CDR3 sequence (DNA): TGTGCCAGCAGGGCTAGCGGGGGGACGAACACCGGGGAGCTGTTTTTT. Its protein product is CASRASGGTNTGELFF. Full variable domain (outside the CDR3, taken from reference TRBV2 and TRBJ2-2): EPEVTQTPSHQVTQMGQEVILRCVPISNHLYFYWYRQILGQKVEFLVSFYNNEISEKSEIFDDQFSVERPDGSNFTLKIRSTKLEDSAMYFCASRASGGTNTGELFFGEGSRLTVL.

The rearrangement joins TRBV5-5 to TRBJ2-3; D possibly corresponds to TRBD2 (5 bases). V was clipped by 2 bases and J by 6 bases, with 10 bases between them. In germline, CDR1 is SGHKS, CDR2 YYEKEE (reference sequence). The CDR3 contains 13 residues. CDR3 in DNA: TGTGCCAGCAGCTTACTAGTACCGGATACGCAGTATTTT. Protein: CASSLLVPDTQYF.

J is TRBJ2-7 and V is TRBV7-3; a possible D gene is TRBD2 (6 bases). The CDR3 runs to 15 residues. V lost 2 bases and J lost 1, with 12 bases in between. Germline V CDR1 and CDR2: SGHTA, FQGTGA. For the CDR3, the DNA is TGTGCCAGCAGCTTAGGGGGGAAAGGATCCTACGAGCAGTACTTC. As protein: CASSLGGKGSYEQYF.

DNA for the CDR3: TGTGCCAGCAGCCATAGCCTCGGGGGCCCAAGACTAGGGAACTATGGCTACACCTTC. Its protein is CASSHSLGGPRLGNYGYTF. V and J are TRBV7-2 and TRBJ1-2, with D possibly TRBD1 on 6 matching bases. The germline gives CDR1 SGHTA, CDR2 FQGNSA. Trimming pared 5 bases from V and 2 bases from J, leaving 27 bases between. The CDR3 runs to 19 residues. The full variable domain, in which reference TRBV7-2 and TRBJ1-2 provide the parts outside the CDR3, is GAGVSQSPSNKVTEKGKDVELRCDPISGHTALYWYRQSLGQGLEFLIYFQGNSAPDKSGLPSDRFSAERTGGSVSTLTIQRTQQEDSAVYLCASSHSLGGPRLGNYGYTFGSGTRLTVV.

A few counts support this clone. This sequence joins TRBV7-8 and TRBJ2-5, with 7 bases aligning to TRBD2. CDR1 is SGHVS, CDR2 FQNEAQ, per germline. Germline trimming cut 2 bases from V and 5 bases from J; bases unmatched to any gene: 2. This CDR3 has 13 residues. In DNA form, the CDR3 reads TGTGCCAGCAGCTTATGGGGAGGGGAGACCCAGTACTTC. The encoded protein is CASSLWGGETQYF.

The chain uses TRBV6-5 and TRBJ1-6, with 11 bases matching TRBD1. J lost 11 bases, V lost 6 bases, and 9 bases had no gene match. The CDR3 is 15 residues long. Per the germline V gene, CDR1 is MNHEY and CDR2 is SVGAGI. As DNA, the CDR3 is TGTGCCAGCAGAGGACAGGGGGCGAATATCCCACCCCTCCACTTT. Amino acid sequence: CASRGQGANIPPLHF.

The chain combines TRBV18 with TRBJ1-1, with TRBD1 matching 7 bases. The ends lost 5 bases at V and 6 bases at J; junction bases unmatched: 3. This CDR3 has 12 amino acids. In germline, CDR1 is KGHSH, CDR2 LQKENI. The CDR3 nucleotides read TGTGCCAGCTCAATAGACAGGGCTGAAGCTTTCTTT. Translated, it gives CASSIDRAEAFF.

V and J are TRBV7-2 and TRBJ1-5; D gene ambiguous. The CDR3 covers 12 residues. Germline CDR1 reads SGHTA; CDR2 reads FQGNSA. Between the trimmed V and J ends, which lost 1 base and 9 bases, there was a span of 7 bases. The CDR3 sequence is CASSLEVGPQHF. The DNA for the CDR3 is TGTGCCAGCAGCTTAGAGGTGGGGCCCCAGCATTTT.

V is TRBV3-1 (or the pseudogene TRBV3-2) and J is TRBJ2-5; tentatively, D is TRBD1 or TRBD2 (5 bases each). The CDR3 has 17 residues. The ends were cut back, 1 base at V and 5 bases at J, with 20 bases in the middle. CDR1 is LGHDT and CDR2 is YNNKEL in the germline V gene (reference sequence). The DNA of the CDR3 is TGTGCCAGCAGCCAAGGCAGGGACGACAGCCTGCCGGAGACCCAGTACTTC. The encoded protein is CASSQGRDDSLPETQYF.

The chain links TRBV5-1 to TRBJ1-1; TRBD1 matches at 9 bases. CDR1 is SGHRS, CDR2 YFSETQ, per germline. The CDR3 consists of 14 residues. V gave up 2 bases and J gave up 5 bases; unmatched junction bases: 4. The CDR3 bases are TGCGCCAGCAGCTTAGAGACAGGGGGGACTGAAGCTTTCTTT. Protein sequence: CASSLETGGTEAFF.

The CDR3 protein is CASSSVRGGNTEAFF. The DNA of the CDR3 is TGTGCCAGCAGCTCAGTCAGGGGAGGGAACACTGAAGCTTTCTTT. The gene calls are TRBV7-3 and TRBJ1-1, with D maybe TRBD1 (6 bases). Germline V CDR1 and CDR2: SGHTA, FQGTGA. The V end was cut by 4 bases, the J end by 1 base, with 13 bases between. The CDR3 runs to 15 residues.